This T cell receptor (beta chain) originates from a study of T cells in localized non-small cell lung cancer. Study results and caveats: Because sequencing included only one region (of the tumor), heterogeneity remains possible.

This clone is labeled large. What it binds is not known. The assay was immunoSEQ multiplex PCR, and TCRdb's table has in-frame clones only and misses some. The sample consists of over 1,500 clones, roughly 33% of them appearing once. CDR1 and CDR2 (germline): SGHNT, YENEEA. The CDR3 consists of 16 residues. V lost 3 bases and J 5 bases, leaving 18 bases between the germline ends. Sequenced material: lung tumor tissue, taken before any cancer treatment. This chain joins TRBV11-3 and TRBJ2-3; D may match TRBD1 or TRBD2 (5 bases each). The clonotype was recovered from a female donor older than 55 with stage I squamous cell lung carcinoma. The CDR3 region has the DNA TGTGCCAGCAGCTTGGAATCAGGGACCCAAATAGATACGCAGTATTTT. Protein: CASSLESGTQIDTQYF.